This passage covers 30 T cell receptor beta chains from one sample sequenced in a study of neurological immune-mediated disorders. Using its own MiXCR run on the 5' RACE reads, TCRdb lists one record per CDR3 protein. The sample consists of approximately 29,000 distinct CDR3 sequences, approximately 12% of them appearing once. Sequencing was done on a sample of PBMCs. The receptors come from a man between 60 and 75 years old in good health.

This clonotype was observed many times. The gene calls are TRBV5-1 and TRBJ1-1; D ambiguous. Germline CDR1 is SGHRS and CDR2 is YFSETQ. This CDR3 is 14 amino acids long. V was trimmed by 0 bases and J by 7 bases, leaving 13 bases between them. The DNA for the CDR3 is TGCGCCAGCAGCTTGGCCTTTAGGGAGGTTGAAGCTTTCTTT. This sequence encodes CASSLAFREVEAFF.

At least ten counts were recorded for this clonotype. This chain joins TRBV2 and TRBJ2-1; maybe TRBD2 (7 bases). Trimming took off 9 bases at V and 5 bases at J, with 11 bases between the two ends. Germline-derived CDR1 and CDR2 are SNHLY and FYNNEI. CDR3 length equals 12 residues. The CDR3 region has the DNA TGTGCCAGTCAGCGGGACAACAATGAGCAGTTCTTC. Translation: CASQRDNNEQFF.

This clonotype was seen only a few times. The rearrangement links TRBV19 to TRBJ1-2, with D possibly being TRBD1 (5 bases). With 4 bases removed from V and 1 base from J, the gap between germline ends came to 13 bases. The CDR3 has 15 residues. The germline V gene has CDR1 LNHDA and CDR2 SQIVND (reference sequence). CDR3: CASSRGEQFNYGYTF. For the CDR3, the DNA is TGTGCCAGTAGTAGAGGGGAGCAGTTTAACTATGGCTACACCTTC.

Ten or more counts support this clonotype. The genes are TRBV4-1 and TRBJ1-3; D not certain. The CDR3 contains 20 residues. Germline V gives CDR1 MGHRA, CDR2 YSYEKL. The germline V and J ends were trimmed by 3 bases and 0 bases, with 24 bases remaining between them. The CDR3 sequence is CASSHEGWVTRLSSGNTIYF. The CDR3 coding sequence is TGCGCCAGCAGCCACGAGGGTTGGGTCACGAGATTAAGCTCTGGAAACACCATATATTTT.

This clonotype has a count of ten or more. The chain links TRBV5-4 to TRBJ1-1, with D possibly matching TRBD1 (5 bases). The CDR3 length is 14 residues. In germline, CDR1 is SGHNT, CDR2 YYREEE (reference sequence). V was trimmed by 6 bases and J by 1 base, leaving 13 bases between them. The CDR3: CASTSPGPNTEAFF. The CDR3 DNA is TGTGCCAGCACGTCTCCGGGGCCGAACACTGAAGCTTTCTTT.

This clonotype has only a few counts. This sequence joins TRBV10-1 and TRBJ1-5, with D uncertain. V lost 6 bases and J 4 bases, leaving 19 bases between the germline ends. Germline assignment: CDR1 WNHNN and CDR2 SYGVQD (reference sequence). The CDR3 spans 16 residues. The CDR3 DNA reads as TGCGCCAGCAGCAGCCCCTCGGGAAATGGAAATCAGCCCCAGCATTTT. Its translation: CASSSPSGNGNQPQHF.

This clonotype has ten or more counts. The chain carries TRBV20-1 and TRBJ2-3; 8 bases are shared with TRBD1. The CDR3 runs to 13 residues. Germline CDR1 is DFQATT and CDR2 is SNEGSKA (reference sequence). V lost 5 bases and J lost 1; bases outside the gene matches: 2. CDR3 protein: CSASGQGTDTQYF. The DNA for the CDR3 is TGCAGTGCTTCGGGACAGGGCACAGATACGCAGTATTTT.

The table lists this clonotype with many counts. CDR3 sequence: CASSLVFGQNYEQYF. The CDR3 nucleotides read TGCGCCAGCAGCTTGGTTTTTGGACAGAACTACGAGCAGTACTTC. The chain uses TRBV5-1 and TRBJ2-7, with D possibly matching TRBD1 (6 bases). The germline V and J ends were trimmed by 0 bases and 3 bases, with 13 bases remaining between them. This CDR3 has 15 amino acids. CDR1 SGHRS and CDR2 YFSETQ come from the germline V gene.

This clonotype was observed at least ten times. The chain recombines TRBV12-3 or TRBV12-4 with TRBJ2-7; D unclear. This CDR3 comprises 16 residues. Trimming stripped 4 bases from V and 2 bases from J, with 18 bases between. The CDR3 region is CASSSRISGLTYEQYF. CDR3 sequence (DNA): TGTGCCAGCAGTTCTAGAATCTCGGGCCTAACCTACGAGCAGTACTTC.

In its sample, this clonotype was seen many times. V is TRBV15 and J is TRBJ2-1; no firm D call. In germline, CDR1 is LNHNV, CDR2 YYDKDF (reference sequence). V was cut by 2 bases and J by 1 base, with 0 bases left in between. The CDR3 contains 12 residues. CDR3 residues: CATSRSYNEQFF. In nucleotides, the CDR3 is TGTGCCACCAGCAGATCCTACAATGAGCAGTTCTTC.

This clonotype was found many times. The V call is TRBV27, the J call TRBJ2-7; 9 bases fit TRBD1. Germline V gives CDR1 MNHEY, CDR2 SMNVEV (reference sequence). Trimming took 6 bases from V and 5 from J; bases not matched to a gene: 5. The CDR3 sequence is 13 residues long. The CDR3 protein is CASRATGGHEQYF. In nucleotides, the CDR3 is TGTGCCAGCAGGGCAACAGGGGGCCACGAGCAGTACTTC.

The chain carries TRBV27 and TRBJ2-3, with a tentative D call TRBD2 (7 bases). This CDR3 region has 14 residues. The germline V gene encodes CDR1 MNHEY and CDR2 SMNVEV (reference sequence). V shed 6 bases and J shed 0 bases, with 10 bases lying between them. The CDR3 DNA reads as TGTGCCAGCAGCGGGGGGCGGAGCACAGATACGCAGTATTTT. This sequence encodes CASSGGRSTDTQYF.

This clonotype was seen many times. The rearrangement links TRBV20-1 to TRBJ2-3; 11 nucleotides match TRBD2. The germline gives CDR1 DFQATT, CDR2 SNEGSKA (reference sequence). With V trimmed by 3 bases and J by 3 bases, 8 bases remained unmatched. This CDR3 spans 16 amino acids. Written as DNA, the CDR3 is TGCAGTGCTAGTCAGTTACTAGCGGGAGTTACAGATACGCAGTATTTT. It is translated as CSASQLLAGVTDTQYF.

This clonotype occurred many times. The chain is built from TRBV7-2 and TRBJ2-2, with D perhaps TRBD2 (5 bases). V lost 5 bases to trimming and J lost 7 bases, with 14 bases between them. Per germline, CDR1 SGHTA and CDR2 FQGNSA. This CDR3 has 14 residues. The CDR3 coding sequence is TGTGCCAGCAGCACCCTGGGAGACCACGGGGAGCTGTTTTTT. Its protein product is CASSTLGDHGELFF.

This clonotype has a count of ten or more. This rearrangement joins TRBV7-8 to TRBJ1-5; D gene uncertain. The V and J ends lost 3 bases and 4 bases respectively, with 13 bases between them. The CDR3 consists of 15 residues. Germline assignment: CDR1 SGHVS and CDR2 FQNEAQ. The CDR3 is CASSFTGPTNQPQHF. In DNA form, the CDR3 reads TGTGCCAGCAGCTTTACCGGCCCCACAAATCAGCCCCAGCATTTT.

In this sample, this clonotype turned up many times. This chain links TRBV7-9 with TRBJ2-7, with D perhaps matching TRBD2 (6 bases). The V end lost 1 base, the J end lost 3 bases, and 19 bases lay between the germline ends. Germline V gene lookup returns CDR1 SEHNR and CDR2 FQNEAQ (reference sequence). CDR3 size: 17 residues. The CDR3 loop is CASSLGMPGLISYEQYF. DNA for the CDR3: TGTGCCAGCAGCTTAGGAATGCCGGGACTGATAAGCTACGAGCAGTACTTC.

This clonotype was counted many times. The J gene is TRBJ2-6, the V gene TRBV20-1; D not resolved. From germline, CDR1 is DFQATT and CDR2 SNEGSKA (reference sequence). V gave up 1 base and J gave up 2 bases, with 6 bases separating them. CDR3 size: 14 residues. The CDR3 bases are TGCAGTGCTAGAGTCGCGGCTGGGGCCAACGTCCTGACTTTC. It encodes CSARVAAGANVLTF.

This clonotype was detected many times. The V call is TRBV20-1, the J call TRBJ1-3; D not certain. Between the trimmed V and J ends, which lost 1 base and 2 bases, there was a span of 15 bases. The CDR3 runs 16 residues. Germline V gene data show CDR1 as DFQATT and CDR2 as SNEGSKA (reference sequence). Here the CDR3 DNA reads TGCAGTGCTAGAGTCCCCGGCAGGAACACTGGAAACACCATATATTTT. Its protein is CSARVPGRNTGNTIYF.

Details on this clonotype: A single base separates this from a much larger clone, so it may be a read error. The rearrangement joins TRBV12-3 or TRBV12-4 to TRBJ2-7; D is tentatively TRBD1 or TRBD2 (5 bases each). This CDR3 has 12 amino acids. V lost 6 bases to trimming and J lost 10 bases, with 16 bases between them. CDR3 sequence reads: CASSTPGSRQYF. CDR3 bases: TGTGCCAGCAGCACCCCAGGGAGCCGACAGTACTTC.

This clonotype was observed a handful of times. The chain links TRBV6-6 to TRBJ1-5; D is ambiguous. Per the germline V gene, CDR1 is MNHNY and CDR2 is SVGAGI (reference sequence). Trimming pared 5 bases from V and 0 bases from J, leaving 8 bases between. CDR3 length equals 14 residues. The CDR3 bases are TGTGCCAGCAGTGACGGCGATAGCAATCAGCCCCAGCATTTT. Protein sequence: CASSDGDSNQPQHF.

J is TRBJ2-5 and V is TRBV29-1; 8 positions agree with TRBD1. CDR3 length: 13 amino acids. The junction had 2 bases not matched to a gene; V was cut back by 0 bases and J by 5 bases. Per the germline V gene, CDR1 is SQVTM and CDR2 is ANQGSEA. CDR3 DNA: TGCAGCGTTGAAGATCAGGGGGCGGAGACCCAGTACTTC. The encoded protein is CSVEDQGAETQYF.

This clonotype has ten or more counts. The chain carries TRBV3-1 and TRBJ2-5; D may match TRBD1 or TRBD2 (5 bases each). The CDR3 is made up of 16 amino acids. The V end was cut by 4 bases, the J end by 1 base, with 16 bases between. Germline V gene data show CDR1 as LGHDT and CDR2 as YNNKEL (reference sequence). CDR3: CASSPKRDLGQETQYF. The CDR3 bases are TGTGCCAGCAGCCCGAAAAGGGACCTCGGCCAAGAGACCCAGTACTTC.

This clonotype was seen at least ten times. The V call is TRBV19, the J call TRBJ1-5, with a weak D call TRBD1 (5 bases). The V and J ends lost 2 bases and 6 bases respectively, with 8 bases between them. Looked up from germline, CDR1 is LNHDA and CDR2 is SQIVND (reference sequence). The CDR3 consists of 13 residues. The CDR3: CASSIQGSQPQHF. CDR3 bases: TGTGCCAGTAGTATACAGGGTAGTCAGCCCCAGCATTTT.

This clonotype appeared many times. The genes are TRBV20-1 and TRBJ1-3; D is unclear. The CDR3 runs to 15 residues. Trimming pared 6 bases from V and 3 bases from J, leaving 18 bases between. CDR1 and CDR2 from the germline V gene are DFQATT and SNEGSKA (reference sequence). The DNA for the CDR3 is TGCAGTGCAAAGGTTAGGTTACAGCATGGAAACACCATATATTTT. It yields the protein CSAKVRLQHGNTIYF.

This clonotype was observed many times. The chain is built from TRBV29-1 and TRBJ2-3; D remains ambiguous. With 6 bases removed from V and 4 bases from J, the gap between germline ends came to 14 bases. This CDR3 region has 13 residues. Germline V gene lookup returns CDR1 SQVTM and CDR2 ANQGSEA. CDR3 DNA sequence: TGCAGCGTCCCAGGTTTGAGCGCAGATACGCAGTATTTT. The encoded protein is CSVPGLSADTQYF.

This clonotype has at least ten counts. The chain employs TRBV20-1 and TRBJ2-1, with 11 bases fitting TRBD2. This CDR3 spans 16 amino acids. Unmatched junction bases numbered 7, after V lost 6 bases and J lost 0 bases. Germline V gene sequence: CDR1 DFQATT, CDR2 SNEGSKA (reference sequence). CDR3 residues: CSAETSGVSSYNEQFF. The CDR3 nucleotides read TGCAGTGCCGAGACTAGCGGGGTTAGCTCCTACAATGAGCAGTTCTTC.

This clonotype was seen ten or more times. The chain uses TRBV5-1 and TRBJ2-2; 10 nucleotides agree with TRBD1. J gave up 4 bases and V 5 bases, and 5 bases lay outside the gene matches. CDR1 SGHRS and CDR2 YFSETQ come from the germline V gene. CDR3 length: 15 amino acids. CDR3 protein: CASRFGQGGTGELFF. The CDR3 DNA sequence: TGCGCCAGCAGATTCGGACAGGGGGGCACCGGGGAGCTGTTTTTT.

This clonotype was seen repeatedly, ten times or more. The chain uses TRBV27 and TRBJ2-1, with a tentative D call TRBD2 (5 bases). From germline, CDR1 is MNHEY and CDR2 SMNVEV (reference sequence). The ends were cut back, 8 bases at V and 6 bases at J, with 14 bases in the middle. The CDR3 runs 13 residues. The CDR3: CASREDYRNEQFF. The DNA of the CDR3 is TGTGCCAGCCGAGAAGACTACCGCAATGAGCAGTTCTTC.

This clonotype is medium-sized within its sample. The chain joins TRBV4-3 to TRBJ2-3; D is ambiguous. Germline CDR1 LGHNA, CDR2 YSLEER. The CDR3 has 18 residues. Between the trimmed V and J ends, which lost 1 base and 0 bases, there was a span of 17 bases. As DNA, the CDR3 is TGCGCCAGCAGCCAAGGACGGAGTAGAGAAGCTAGCACAGATACGCAGTATTTT. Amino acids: CASSQGRSREASTDTQYF.

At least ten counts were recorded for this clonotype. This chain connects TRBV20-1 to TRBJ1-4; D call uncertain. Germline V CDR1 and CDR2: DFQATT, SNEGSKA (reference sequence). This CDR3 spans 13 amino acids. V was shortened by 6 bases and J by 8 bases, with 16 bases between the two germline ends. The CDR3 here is CSAPGEAREKLFF. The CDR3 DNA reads TGCAGTGCCCCTGGGGAAGCCAGGGAAAAACTGTTTTTT.